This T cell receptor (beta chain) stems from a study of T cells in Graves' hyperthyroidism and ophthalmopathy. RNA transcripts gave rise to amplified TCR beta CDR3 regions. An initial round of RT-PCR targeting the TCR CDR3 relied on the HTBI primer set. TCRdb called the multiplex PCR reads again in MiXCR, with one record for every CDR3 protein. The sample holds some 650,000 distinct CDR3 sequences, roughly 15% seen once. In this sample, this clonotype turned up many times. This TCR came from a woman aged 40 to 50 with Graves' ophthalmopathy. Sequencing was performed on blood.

The CDR3 reads CASSLVPSRSLTGELFF. The CDR3 DNA is TGTGCCAGCAGCTTAGTGCCTAGCCGAAGCCTCACCGGGGAGCTGTTTTTT. The V and J genes are TRBV7-2 and TRBJ2-2; tentatively, D is TRBD2 (5 bases). The germline V gene encodes CDR1 SGHTA and CDR2 FQGNSA. The CDR3 loop spans 17 amino acids. V lost 1 base and J lost 4, with 16 bases in between.